This passage covers 2 T cell receptor beta chains from one sample sequenced in a study of identical twins. In TCRdb, the 5' RACE reads were re-called with MiXCR into one record per CDR3 protein. Seen here are around 530,000 distinct CDR3 sequences, approximately 16% observed once, and the top ten hold roughly 0.43%. These same data were also listed under a study on yellow fever vaccine responses in identical twins.

The source material was CD4+ T cells sorted from blood. The receptors here all came from a woman under 30 in good health.

V and J are TRBV5-6 and TRBJ1-2, with 7 bases aligning to TRBD1. Germline V CDR1 and CDR2: SGHDT, YYEEEE. CDR3 length: 12 amino acids. J gave up 7 bases and V 4 bases, and 4 bases lay outside the gene matches. CDR3 nucleotides: TGTGCCAGCAGCCGACAGGGAAGTGGCTACACCTTC. Translation gives CASSRQGSGYTF.

This clonotype was counted only a few times. V gene TRBV29-1 combines with J gene TRBJ2-2; no firm D call. Trimming removed 3 bases from V and 2 bases from J, with 7 bases in between. The CDR3 loop spans 13 amino acids. Germline V gene sequence: CDR1 SQVTM, CDR2 ANQGSEA. CDR3 nucleotides: TGCAGCGTTGATGCTGGTAACACCGGGGAGCTGTTTTTT. Translation: CSVDAGNTGELFF.